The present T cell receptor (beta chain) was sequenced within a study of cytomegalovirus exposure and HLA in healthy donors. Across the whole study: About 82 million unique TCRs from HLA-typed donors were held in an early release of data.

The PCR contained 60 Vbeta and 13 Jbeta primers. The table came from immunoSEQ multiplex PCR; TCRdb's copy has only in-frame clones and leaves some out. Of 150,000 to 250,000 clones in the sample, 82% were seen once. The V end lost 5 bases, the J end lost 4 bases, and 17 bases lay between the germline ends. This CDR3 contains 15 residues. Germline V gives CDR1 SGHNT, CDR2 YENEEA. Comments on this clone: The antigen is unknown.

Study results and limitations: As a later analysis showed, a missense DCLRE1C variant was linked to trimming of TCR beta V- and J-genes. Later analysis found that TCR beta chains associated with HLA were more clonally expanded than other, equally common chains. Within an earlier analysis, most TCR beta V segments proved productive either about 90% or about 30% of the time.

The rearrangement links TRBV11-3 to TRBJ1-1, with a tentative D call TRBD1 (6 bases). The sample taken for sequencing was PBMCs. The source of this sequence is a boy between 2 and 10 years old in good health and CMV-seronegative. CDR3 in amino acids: CASSLTGNSGTEAFF. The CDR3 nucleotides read TGTGCCAGCAGCCTCACAGGGAACAGCGGCACTGAAGCTTTCTTT.